This TCR beta chain was obtained from a study of T cell responses to AZD1222 COVID-19 vaccine. Germline CDR1 MGHRA, CDR2 YSYEKL. V shed 1 base and J 1 base; nucleotides not matched to a gene: 2. The CDR3 spans 15 residues. Sequencing used immunoSEQ multiplex PCR; TCRdb keeps in-frame clones, though not all of them. The data show tens of thousands of clones, with roughly 93% seen just once and approximately 21% held by the top ten. The material was peripheral blood, obtained on day 0 of AZD1222 vaccination. The clonotype originates from an adult in good health. The chain has TRBV4-1 and TRBJ1-2; 8 bases line up with TRBD1. CDR3: CASSQGTGNNYGYTF. DNA for the CDR3: TGCGCCAGCAGCCAAGGGACAGGGAATAACTATGGCTACACCTTC.